This T cell receptor beta chain was found in a study of blood T cells in healthy people across ages. Overall study findings and caveats: Naive and antigen-experienced cells were not separated, limiting conclusive comparison. Long-lived donors carried more naive CD4+ cells and greater diversity than aged donors.

A second PCR of roughly 7 to 11 cycles used a sample-barcoded 5' primer and a J-beta primer mix. Each cDNA molecule was tagged by a template-switch adaptor with 12 random nucleotides. TCRdb reprocessed the 5' RACE reads via MiXCR and lists one record per CDR3 protein. The repertoire holds about 1.6 million distinct CDR3 sequences, with roughly a third as singletons. Isolation of PBMCs gave at least 6 million cells per sample. Germline-derived CDR1 and CDR2 are DFQATT and SNEGSKA (reference sequence). V was clipped by 7 bases and J by 1 base, with 11 bases between them. The CDR3 spans 12 residues. Worth noting for this clonotype: Its matching antigen is unknown.

The J gene is TRBJ2-7, the V gene TRBV20-1; no clear D. The TCR was taken from a woman in her twenties or thirties in good health. Source material: blood. The DNA for the CDR3 is TGCAGTGTGACAACCGCATCCTACGAGCAGTACTTC. It yields the protein CSVTTASYEQYF.